This T cell receptor beta chain came from a study of CXCR3-negative and CXCR3-positive naive CD8 T cells. Study results and caveats: Cryopreserved cells showed partially decreased CXCR3 expression, and most assays used fresh PBMCs. TRBV-TRBJ usage matched between naive CXCR3-negative and CXCR3-positive cells but not between memory cells. Diversity ran similarly high across both naive subsets but far lower in memory CD8+ cells.

The germline V gene has CDR1 SGHVS and CDR2 FNYEAQ. This CDR3 contains 14 residues. Via 5' RACE with UMI labels, TRB cDNA libraries were prepared. TCRdb re-called the 5' RACE reads and shows each CDR3 protein once, DNA omitted. Recorded here are about 43,000 distinct CDR3 sequences; the top ten clones represent roughly 10%. As regards this clonotype: Its antigen remains unidentified.

The chain links TRBV7-6 to TRBJ1-5. The sequenced sample was memory CD8+ T cells from blood. This clonotype was sampled from a human donor in good health. Some clones in this sample may be carry-over from other donors' samples. The CDR3 loop is CASSLAGINQPQHF.